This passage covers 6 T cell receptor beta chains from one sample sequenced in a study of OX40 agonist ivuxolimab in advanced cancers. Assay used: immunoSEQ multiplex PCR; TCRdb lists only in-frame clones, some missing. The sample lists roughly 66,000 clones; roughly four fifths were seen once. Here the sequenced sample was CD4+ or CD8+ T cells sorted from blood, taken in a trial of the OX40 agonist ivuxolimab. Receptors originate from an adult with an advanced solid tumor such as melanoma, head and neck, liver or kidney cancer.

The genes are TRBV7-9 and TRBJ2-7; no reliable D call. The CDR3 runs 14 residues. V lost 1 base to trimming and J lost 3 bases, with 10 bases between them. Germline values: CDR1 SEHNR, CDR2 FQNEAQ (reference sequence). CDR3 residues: CASSLDLKRYEQYF. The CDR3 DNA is TGTGCCAGCAGCTTAGATCTGAAACGCTACGAGCAGTACTTC.

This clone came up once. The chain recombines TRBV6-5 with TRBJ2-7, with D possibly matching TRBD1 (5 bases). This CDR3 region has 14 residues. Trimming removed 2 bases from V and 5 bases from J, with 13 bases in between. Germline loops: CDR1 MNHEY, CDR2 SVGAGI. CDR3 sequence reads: CASSYGARTHEQYF. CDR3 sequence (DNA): TGTGCCAGCAGTTACGGGGCGCGGACGCACGAGCAGTACTTC.

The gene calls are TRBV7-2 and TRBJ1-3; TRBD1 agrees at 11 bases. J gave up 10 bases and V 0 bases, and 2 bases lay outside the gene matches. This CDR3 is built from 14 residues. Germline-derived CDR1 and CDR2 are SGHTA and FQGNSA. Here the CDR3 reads CASSLAGQGVTIYF. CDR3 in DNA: TGTGCCAGCAGCTTAGCGGGACAGGGGGTGACCATATATTTT. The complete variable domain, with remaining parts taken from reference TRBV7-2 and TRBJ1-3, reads GAGVSQSPSNKVTEKGKDVELRCDPISGHTALYWYRQSLGQGLEFLIYFQGNSAPDKSGLPSDRFSAERTGGSVSTLTIQRTQQEDSAVYLCASSLAGQGVTIYFGEGSWLTVV.

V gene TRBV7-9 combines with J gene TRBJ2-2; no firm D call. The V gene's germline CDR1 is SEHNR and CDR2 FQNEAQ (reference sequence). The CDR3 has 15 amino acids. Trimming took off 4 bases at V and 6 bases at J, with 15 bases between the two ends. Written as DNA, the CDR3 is TGTGCCAGCAGCTCCGAAATTGGCCTAGCCGGGGAGCTGTTTTTT. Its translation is CASSSEIGLAGELFF.

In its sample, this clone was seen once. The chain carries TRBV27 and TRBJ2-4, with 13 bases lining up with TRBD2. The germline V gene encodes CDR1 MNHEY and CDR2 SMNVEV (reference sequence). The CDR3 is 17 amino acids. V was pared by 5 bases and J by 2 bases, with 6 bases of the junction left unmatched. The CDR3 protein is CASSPRTSGRSKNIQYF. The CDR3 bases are TGTGCCAGCAGTCCCCGGACTAGCGGGAGATCCAAAAACATTCAGTACTTC.

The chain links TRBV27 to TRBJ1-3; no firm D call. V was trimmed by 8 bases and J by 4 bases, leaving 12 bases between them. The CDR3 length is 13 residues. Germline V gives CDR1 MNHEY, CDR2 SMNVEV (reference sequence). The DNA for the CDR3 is TGTGCCAGCTCTGCGCATCGAGGAAACACCATATATTTT. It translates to CASSAHRGNTIYF.